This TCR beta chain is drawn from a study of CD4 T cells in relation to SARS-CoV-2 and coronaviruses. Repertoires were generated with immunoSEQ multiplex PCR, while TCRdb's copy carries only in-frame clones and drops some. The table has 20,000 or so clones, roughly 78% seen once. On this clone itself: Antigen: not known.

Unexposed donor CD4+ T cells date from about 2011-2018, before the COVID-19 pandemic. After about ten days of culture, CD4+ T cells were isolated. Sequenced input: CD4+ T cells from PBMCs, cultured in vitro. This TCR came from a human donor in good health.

The CDR3 nucleotides read TGTGCCAGCAGCTTACGGGACAATGAGCAGTTCTTC. Translating gives CASSLRDNEQFF. The chain employs TRBV11-1 and TRBJ2-1, with unresolved D. This CDR3 has 12 amino acids. Trimming removed 2 bases from V and 5 bases from J, with 4 bases in between. The V gene's germline CDR1 is SGHAT and CDR2 FQDESV (reference sequence).